This TCR beta chain was captured by sequencing in a study of cytomegalovirus exposure and HLA in healthy donors. As for the study in general: Earlier, 95 million to 130 million unique TCR beta sequences were recovered from roughly 180 million T cells by an analysis. Study-wide findings and caveats: Common viral pathogens were later found to be apparently linked to several of the most significant clusters.

It was with 60 Vbeta and 13 Jbeta primers that the PCR ran. The table came from immunoSEQ multiplex PCR; TCRdb's copy has only in-frame clones and leaves some out. The table includes about 31,000 clones, roughly 67% detected once. The CDR3 spans 12 residues. Germline V gene sequence: CDR1 SGHVS, CDR2 FQNEAQ. V was shortened by 5 bases and J by 7 bases, with 8 bases between the two germline ends. Samples came from healthy bone marrow donors. Unrecorded immune exposure was likely among donors, who were nominally healthy when sampled. Concerning this clone itself: Its matching antigen is unknown.

The sequenced material came from PBMCs. The V gene is TRBV7-8, the J gene TRBJ2-2; D unresolved. The clonotype originates from a man between 40 and 49 years old in good health and CMV-seropositive. CDR3 coding DNA: TGTGCCAGCAGCCTATGGAGCGGGGAGCTGTTTTTT. Its translation is CASSLWSGELFF.